This T cell receptor beta chain was identified in a study of blood T cell repertoires in COVID-19 (dated by TCRdb to 2020 to 2022). Looking at the study overall: Samples from collaborators originated in the United States, Italy and Spain and spanned both the acute and convalescent phases of COVID-19. The prospective study material was composed of cDNA or gDNA derived from T cells, B-cell-depleted T cells, or PBMCs. The dataset comprised deeply sampled blood TCRbeta repertoires from subjects exposed to, actively infected with, or recovered from COVID-19. The repertoires were released in a freely available public database intended as a resource for research on the immune response to SARS-CoV-2. The samples were drawn from the first 160 participants of the ongoing ImmuneRACE study and from 1,254 subjects provided by 6 global collaborators. The sample metadata nearly always contained a de-identified subject ID, COVID-19 status, age in years and sex. Where available, HLA class I and class II types were taken from metadata supplied by the sample provider and were not determined by assay-based typing.

Here is what the overall study found, with its caveats: The quantity of clinical and demographic metadata differed by source and by participant and was supplied without curation.

The CDR3, from cysteine to phenylalanine, totals 16 residues. Only the CDR3 portion is preserved as DNA: 48 bases, with reading frame beginning at the first base. The junction shows trimming of 4 bases on V and 3 bases on J, and the gene matches do not reach 11 bases of it. In the germline V gene, CDR1 corresponds to SGHVS and CDR2 to FNYEAQ. With regard to this clone: Its target antigen remains unknown. Base quality data are lacking; no much larger clone is found one base away.

Enrolling through a virtual design, the prospective study's participants ranged in age from roughly 18 to 90 years and lived across about two dozen United States geographic areas. In the prospective study, participants were assigned to cohorts based on the clinical history participants reported in a screening survey and a study questionnaire. For ImmuneRACE Cohort 3, a participant was defined as recovered based on two consecutive negative NP/OP PCR tests, clearance by a healthcare professional, or resolution of symptoms. Each participant in the prospective study had whole blood, serum and a nasopharyngeal or oropharyngeal swab collected by mobile phlebotomists. Prospective study participants could optionally give additional blood draws and questionnaires over an approximately 2-month period. Before DNA extraction, prospective study blood samples were shipped either frozen or at room temperature.

The immunoSEQ Assay, a bias-controlled multiplex PCR, was used to amplify TCRbeta CDR3 regions from genomic DNA. On the study's bioinformatics: The number of nucleated cells in each sample was estimated from the amplification of reference gene primers within the assay. Sequence reads were collapsed and filtered to measure the absolute abundance of every unique TCRbeta CDR3 rearrangement. For each sample, productive Simpson clonality was calculated as the square root of Simpson's diversity index over productive rearrangements. Entries here come from immuneACCESS through TCRdb and include only in-frame sequences with V and J called. Some clones fail to appear in such tables; in the studies checked, an unresolved V gene covers under half of the shortfall, and the cause of the remainder is unknown. For V, J and clone size, that table is used; D and trimming come from the DNA. In this sample the table shows some 500,000 clones, roughly 90% of which occur a single time. Approximately 2% of the sample lies in the top ten.

The source is a middle-aged woman who had recovered from COVID-19. Recombination connected TRBV7-6 to TRBJ2-7; TRBD1 lines up with 8 middle nucleotides. What was sequenced was PBMCs or T cells enriched from blood (not recorded which). The CDR3 protein: CASSSGFRDRYYEQYF. The bases read TGTGCCAGCAGCTCTGGGTTCCGGGACAGGTACTACGAGCAGTACTTC.